The 27 T cell receptor beta chains given below trace back to one sample, sequenced in a study of T-cell memory formation after mild COVID-19. One entry per CDR3 protein results from TCRdb running MiXCR on the 5' RACE reads. Of approximately 580,000 distinct CDR3 sequences in the sample, around 21% were seen once. The sequencing input was PBMCs or a T cell subset sorted from them (not recorded which). The receptors come from an adult woman who had mild COVID-19 (a few samples of this study predate the infection). Cell type and time point are not known.

This clonotype was detected a few times. The V gene is TRBV6-6, the J gene TRBJ1-1; D is perhaps TRBD1 (6 bases). This CDR3 spans 15 amino acids. CDR1 is MNHNY, CDR2 SVGAGI, per germline (reference sequence). V was cut by 2 bases and J by 5 bases, with 15 bases left in between. Here the CDR3 DNA reads TGTGCCAGCAGTTACAACAGGGTTCTGGGGACTGAAGCTTTCTTT. As protein: CASSYNRVLGTEAFF.

This clonotype was observed at least ten times. V is TRBV28 and J is TRBJ2-3; D ambiguous. Germline CDR1 and CDR2: MDHEN and SYDVKM. V lost 4 bases, J lost 1 base, and 6 bases lay in between. The CDR3 covers 13 residues. The CDR3 DNA sequence: TGTGCCAGCAGTTATCGGGGCACAGATACGCAGTATTTT. The encoded protein is CASSYRGTDTQYF.

In this sample, this clonotype turned up a few times. The rearrangement links TRBV15 to TRBJ2-5; 7 positions match TRBD2. The germline gives CDR1 LNHNV, CDR2 YYDKDF (reference sequence). The length of the CDR3 is 16 residues. After removal of 7 bases from V and 2 bases from J, the junction contained 13 bases not matched to a gene. The CDR3 spells CATTRRTGGLQETQYF. The CDR3 coding sequence is TGTGCCACCACCCGACGAACGGGGGGTCTACAAGAGACCCAGTACTTC. Filled out from reference TRBV15 and TRBJ2-5, the complete variable domain reads DAMVIQNPRYQVTQFGKPVTLSCSQTLNHNVMYWYQQKSSQAPKLLFHYYDKDFNNEADTPDNFQSRRPNTSFCFLDIRSPGLGDTAMYLCATTRRTGGLQETQYFGPGTRLLVL.

The chain has TRBV20-1 and TRBJ1-1, with a weak D call TRBD1 (5 bases). From germline, CDR1 is DFQATT and CDR2 SNEGSKA (reference sequence). The CDR3 loop spans 12 amino acids. V was shortened by 8 bases and J by 1 base, with 11 bases between the two germline ends. CDR3 bases: TGCAGTCCGGCGCAGGGGAACACTGAAGCTTTCTTT. Its translation: CSPAQGNTEAFF.

CDR3 loop: CASSLERDRNEQFF. In DNA form, the CDR3 reads TGTGCCAGCAGCTTAGAGAGGGACAGAAATGAGCAGTTCTTC. The chain combines TRBV7-2 with TRBJ2-1, with 7 bases identical to TRBD1. CDR3 length equals 14 residues. CDR1 SGHTA and CDR2 FQGNSA come from the germline V gene. With 1 base clipped from V and 7 bases from J, the junction kept 4 bases outside the gene matches. Full variable domain (missing parts from reference TRBV7-2 and TRBJ2-1): GAGVSQSPSNKVTEKGKDVELRCDPISGHTALYWYRQSLGQGLEFLIYFQGNSAPDKSGLPSDRFSAERTGGSVSTLTIQRTQQEDSAVYLCASSLERDRNEQFFGPGTRLTVL.

This clonotype was seen a handful of times. This sequence joins TRBV24-1 and TRBJ2-2; D is uncertain. Germline V CDR1 and CDR2: KGHDR, SFDVKD. The CDR3 runs 15 residues. Trimming removed 1 base from V and 4 bases from J, with 9 bases in between. In DNA, the CDR3 is TGTGCCACCAGTGATTTATCGCAAACCACCGGGGAGCTGTTTTTT. Translating gives CATSDLSQTTGELFF.

This chain connects TRBV6-1 to TRBJ1-2; no reliable D call. Germline loops: CDR1 MNHNS, CDR2 SASEGT. The CDR3 spans 16 residues. The V end lost 6 bases, the J end lost 2 bases, and 19 bases lay between the germline ends. This CDR3 reads CASSPEGGIPNYGYTF. For the CDR3, the DNA is TGTGCCAGCAGCCCCGAGGGAGGGATCCCCAACTATGGCTACACCTTC.

Many counts were recorded for this clonotype. The chain is built from TRBV6-1 and TRBJ1-1; D unresolved. This CDR3 contains 12 residues. V was pared by 2 bases and J by 8 bases, with 9 bases between. CDR1 is MNHNS, CDR2 SASEGT, per germline. For the CDR3, the DNA is TGTGCCAGCAGTGAACACCCTTGGGAAGCTTTCTTT. It codes for CASSEHPWEAFF.

This clonotype was counted between two and nine times. The rearrangement uses TRBV27 and TRBJ2-7; the match to TRBD2 covers 9 bases. The trim removed 5 bases at V and 3 bases at J, leaving 8 bases unmatched. The V gene's germline CDR1 is MNHEY and CDR2 SMNVEV (reference sequence). The CDR3 length is 15 residues. This chain's CDR3 is CASSPLAGVNYEQYF. The CDR3 DNA sequence: TGTGCCAGCAGTCCGTTAGCGGGGGTTAACTACGAGCAGTACTTC.

In its sample, this clonotype was seen a few times. The chain combines TRBV5-4 with TRBJ2-1; 11 bases match TRBD2. There are 16 residues in the CDR3. Looked up from germline, CDR1 is SGHNT and CDR2 is YYREEE (reference sequence). The trim removed 3 bases at V and 8 bases at J, leaving 10 bases unmatched. The CDR3 spells CASSSLPSGGNHEQFF. CDR3 nucleotide sequence: TGTGCCAGCAGCTCCCTCCCTAGCGGGGGGAACCATGAGCAGTTCTTC.

The chain combines TRBV9 with TRBJ2-2, with TRBD2 identical over 10 bases. Germline values: CDR1 SGDLS, CDR2 YYNGEE. The V gene end was trimmed by 3 bases and the J gene end by 6 bases; junction bases not matched to a gene: 5. There are 15 residues in the CDR3. The CDR3 here is CASSGGTSESGELFF. The DNA for the CDR3 is TGTGCCAGCAGCGGTGGGACTAGCGAGTCCGGGGAGCTGTTTTTT.

V usage is TRBV11-3 and J usage is TRBJ2-7; 7 nucleotides align to TRBD1. The germline gives CDR1 SGHNT, CDR2 YENEEA. The CDR3 sequence is 14 residues long. Trimming at V came to 1 base and at J to 7 bases, leaving 7 bases not matched to a gene. CDR3 nucleotides: TGTGCCAGCAGCTTAGGCCCAGGGGGAACGGAGCAGTACTTC. Its translation is CASSLGPGGTEQYF.

The chain carries TRBV20-1 and TRBJ2-7; D not resolved. The CDR3 is 14 amino acids. Germline V gene lookup returns CDR1 DFQATT and CDR2 SNEGSKA (reference sequence). V lost 6 bases and J 0 bases, leaving 15 bases between the germline ends. CDR3 coding DNA: TGCAGTGCCCCTCACGACCAAACCTCCTACGAGCAGTACTTC. Protein sequence: CSAPHDQTSYEQYF.

The table lists this clonotype with a few counts. CDR3 bases: TGTGCCAGCAGCGCCAGACTAGGGAGCACCGGGGAGCTGTTTTTT. Amino acid sequence: CASSARLGSTGELFF. The chain couples TRBV11-3 to TRBJ2-2, with TRBD2 as a possible D gene (6 bases). CDR3 size: 15 residues. The ends were cut back, 5 bases at V and 4 bases at J, with 14 bases in the middle. The germline CDR1 and CDR2 sequences are SGHNT and YENEEA.

The table lists this clonotype with many counts. The genes are TRBV5-4 and TRBJ2-5; the D is unclear. CDR1 SGHNT and CDR2 YYREEE come from the germline V gene (reference sequence). The CDR3 sequence is 10 residues long. V gave up 7 bases and J gave up 3 bases, with 4 bases separating them. The CDR3: CASGEETQYF. CDR3 DNA: TGTGCCAGCGGTGAAGAGACCCAGTACTTC.

The table lists this clonotype with a few counts. This chain uses TRBV7-9 with TRBJ2-7; D perhaps matches TRBD1 (6 bases). The germline V gene encodes CDR1 SEHNR and CDR2 FQNEAQ (reference sequence). V dropped 2 bases and J dropped 5 bases, with 13 bases sitting between them. CDR3 length: 14 residues. CDR3 sequence: CASSLRAGAHEQYF. CDR3 bases: TGTGCCAGCAGCTTAAGGGCAGGGGCGCACGAGCAGTACTTC.

The CDR3 nucleotides read TGTGCCAGCAGCAGCGGCTTGGGACAGGGAAAGAATGAGCAGTTCTTC. Residues: CASSSGLGQGKNEQFF. The rearrangement joins TRBV5-4 to TRBJ2-1; 9 nucleotides agree with TRBD1. After removal of 4 bases from V and 7 bases from J, the junction contained 12 bases not matched to a gene. CDR3 size: 16 residues. CDR1 and CDR2 from the germline V gene are SGHNT and YYREEE (reference sequence).

Only a few counts were recorded for this clonotype. The rearrangement joins TRBV6-2 or TRBV6-3 to TRBJ1-1; 7 nucleotides match TRBD1. V shed 5 bases and J 7 bases; nucleotides not matched to a gene: 10. CDR3 length: 14 amino acids. Germline assignment: CDR1 MNHEY and CDR2 SVGEGT. CDR3 residues: CASSPPGQAHEAFF. In nucleotides, the CDR3 is TGTGCCAGCAGTCCCCCCGGACAGGCCCATGAAGCTTTCTTT.

The J gene is TRBJ2-3, the V gene TRBV18, with TRBD2 matching 7 bases. Germline trimming cut 3 bases from V and 9 bases from J; bases unmatched to any gene: 9. The V gene's germline CDR1 is KGHSH and CDR2 LQKENI. This CDR3 has 14 amino acids. CDR3 nucleotide sequence: TGTGCCAGCTCACCTGAATCCGGACTAGACACGCAGTATTTT. It translates to CASSPESGLDTQYF.

There are a few counts of this clonotype. V and J are TRBV7-2 and TRBJ2-3; the D gene is possibly TRBD1 (5 bases). The CDR3 consists of 13 residues. Germline V gene sequence: CDR1 SGHTA, CDR2 FQGNSA. Trimming stripped 7 bases from V and 0 bases from J, with 8 bases between. The DNA for the CDR3 is TGTGCCAGCACAGGGCTTAGCACAGATACGCAGTATTTT. Residues: CASTGLSTDTQYF.

The V gene is TRBV20-1, the J gene TRBJ1-1; TRBD1 agrees at 8 bases. The CDR3 is made up of 15 amino acids. With V trimmed by 8 bases and J by 1 base, 12 bases remained unmatched. Looked up from germline, CDR1 is DFQATT and CDR2 is SNEGSKA (reference sequence). Written as DNA, the CDR3 is TGCAGTATTGGACAGGGAAAATCGGCGAACACTGAAGCTTTCTTT. It translates to CSIGQGKSANTEAFF.

This rearrangement joins TRBV6-6 to TRBJ2-7; D is perhaps TRBD2 (5 bases). The CDR3 loop spans 14 amino acids. The V and J ends lost 2 bases and 3 bases respectively, with 11 bases between them. CDR1 is MNHNY, CDR2 SVGAGI, per germline (reference sequence). In DNA, the CDR3 is TGTGCCAGCAGTTACAGCGGTACAATCTACGAGCAGTACTTC. It codes for CASSYSGTIYEQYF.

This clonotype was counted between two and nine times. The chain recombines TRBV7-9 with TRBJ1-2; 11 nucleotides align to TRBD1. The J segment lost 4 bases and the V segment lost 3 bases, leaving 10 bases of the junction unmatched. There are 17 residues in the CDR3. CDR1 and CDR2 from the germline V gene are SEHNR and FQNEAQ (reference sequence). The CDR3 DNA follows: TGTGCCAGCAGCTTTCGGACAGGGGGCAGGGATAGCTATGGCTACACCTTC. It yields the protein CASSFRTGGRDSYGYTF.

The rearrangement uses TRBV6-5 and TRBJ2-6; D might be TRBD1 (6 bases). The CDR3 is 15 amino acids. Germline-derived CDR1 and CDR2 are MNHEY and SVGAGI. The germline V and J ends were trimmed by 5 bases and 2 bases, with 10 bases remaining between them. DNA for the CDR3: TGTGCCAGCAGTAACCACAGGGCTGGGGCCAACGTCCTGACTTTC. Residues: CASSNHRAGANVLTF.

The table lists this clonotype with a few counts. The chain has TRBV7-9 and TRBJ2-7; the match to TRBD2 covers 8 bases. Germline V CDR1 and CDR2: SEHNR, FQNEAQ (reference sequence). The junction had 8 bases not matched to a gene; V was cut back by 1 base and J by 3 bases. The CDR3 has 16 residues. The CDR3 reads CASSLVPTTSDYEQYF. In DNA form, the CDR3 reads TGTGCCAGCAGCTTAGTCCCGACGACTAGCGACTACGAGCAGTACTTC.

The chain combines TRBV7-3 with TRBJ2-3; 9 positions agree with TRBD2. CDR1 and CDR2 from the germline V gene are SGHTA and FQGTGA. V shed 3 bases and J 0 bases; nucleotides not matched to a gene: 7. CDR3 size: 17 residues. Written as DNA, the CDR3 is TGTGCCAGCAGCTTTGCGGGGGGGAGCGGTAGCACAGATACGCAGTATTTT. This codes for CASSFAGGSGSTDTQYF.

This clonotype was counted a single time. The rearrangement uses TRBV7-2 and TRBJ2-3; 8 bases fit TRBD2. Germline CDR1 reads SGHTA; CDR2 reads FQGNSA. V dropped 5 bases and J dropped 8; count of bases not matched to a gene: 12. The CDR3 covers 15 residues. The CDR3 reads CASSPAGAPIGTQYF. The CDR3 bases are TGTGCCAGCAGCCCAGCGGGGGCCCCCATTGGTACGCAGTATTTT.